The T cell receptor beta chain described here comes from a study of preoperative IRX-2 immunotherapy in early breast cancer. Clones were sequenced by immunoSEQ multiplex PCR, and TCRdb holds only the in-frame ones, with some missing. Seen here are over 20,000 clones, about 81% observed once, and the top ten hold over 1%. The CDR3 length is 15 residues. Treatment meaning: preoperative locoregional IRX-2 cytokine immunotherapy. This phase Ib study tested locoregional IRX-2 cytokine immunotherapy given before surgery. The receptor comes from a human donor with breast cancer. V usage is TRBV7-5 and J usage is TRBJ1-1; TRBD1 is the table's D call, not checked against the DNA. TRBV7-5 is a listed pseudogene. The starting material was lymph node tissue, obtained after IRX-2 immunotherapy. The CDR3 loop is CASSLDVGRTAEAFF. CDR3 DNA: TGTGCCAGCAGCTTAGACGTCGGACGGACAGCCGAAGCTTTCTTT.